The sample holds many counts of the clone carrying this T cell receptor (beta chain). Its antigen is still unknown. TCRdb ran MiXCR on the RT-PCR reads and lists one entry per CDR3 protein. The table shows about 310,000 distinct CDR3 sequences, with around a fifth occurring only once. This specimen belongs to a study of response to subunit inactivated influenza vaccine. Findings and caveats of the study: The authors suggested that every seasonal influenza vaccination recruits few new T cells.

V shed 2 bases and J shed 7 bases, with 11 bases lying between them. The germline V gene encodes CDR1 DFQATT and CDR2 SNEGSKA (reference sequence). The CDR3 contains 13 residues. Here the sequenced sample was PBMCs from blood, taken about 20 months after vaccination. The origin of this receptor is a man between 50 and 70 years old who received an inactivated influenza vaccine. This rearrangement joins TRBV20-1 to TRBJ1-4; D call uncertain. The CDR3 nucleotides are TGCAGTGCTAGATCAGCCTATCCTGAAAAACTGTTTTTT. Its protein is CSARSAYPEKLFF.